This T cell receptor (beta chain) was retrieved from a study of tumor-infiltrating lymphocytes in primary liver carcinoma. The wider study: Staging of the tumors gave T1-T3 N0M0, with widths of about 4 to 10 cm. In every tissue type, samples returned a similar yield of roughly 3.5 to 7.13 million productive TCRbeta reads.

There are 15 residues in the CDR3. Looked up from germline, CDR1 is SGHNT and CDR2 is YENEEA. Starting from approximately 470 ng of total RNA, TCR beta cDNA was produced with a primer in the constant region. Library construction for TCR beta comprised three nested multiplex PCR rounds performed with slightly modified ARM-PCR. Use of TRBV1-TRBV30 forward primers with a C-beta reverse primer characterized the first two PCR rounds, which lasted ten to eleven cycles each. From the multiplex PCR reads, TCRdb called clonotypes with MiXCR, one entry per CDR3 protein. Counted here are about 200,000 distinct CDR3 sequences, less than 75% occurring once; the ten biggest clones make up 6% to 8.5%. As to this clonotype: The antigen remains undetermined. An end of the junction differs from the germline gene, which may be a read error.

Study-level findings and limits: Overlap in tumor-adjacent and tumor-blood pairs fell below that of tumor region pairs.

Unsorted whole blood served as the source of blood RNA, and germline DNA was extracted as well. Source material: peripheral blood. The V gene is TRBV11-3, the J gene TRBJ2-1, with D possibly TRBD2 on 6 matching bases. The TCR comes from a woman aged 60-75 years with primary liver carcinoma and hepatitis B virus infection. The CDR3 sequence is CASSSGLVSYDEQFF. CDR3 coding DNA: TGTGCTAGCAGCTCGGGACTGGTCTCCTACGATGAGCAGTTCTTC.